A selection of T cell receptor beta chains follows, all from one sample in a study of blood T cell repertoires in COVID-19. The table came from immunoSEQ multiplex PCR; TCRdb's copy has only in-frame clones and leaves some out. The repertoire has around 400,000 clones, 89% of them found once; the top ten carry roughly 1.2%. Sequencing used peripheral blood. The source is a man between 40 and 49 years old with acute or convalescent COVID-19. CDR3s include the opening cysteine and the closing phenylalanine or tryptophan. The D gene is left open where the match is weak. Size tells how often a clone was seen (once, few, many) or the class of an expanded clone, and some rows leave it out.

>TRBJ1-1|-|-|TRBV27
TGTGCCAGCAGTTTATCGTTCGGGGGAACTGAAGCTTTCTTT
CASSLSFGGTEAFF
>TRBJ1-2|-|TRBD1|TRBV12-3/TRBV12-4
TGTGCCAGCAGTCCACAGGGGAGCTATGGCTACACCTTC
CASSPQGSYGYTF
>TRBJ2-1|-|-|TRBV29-1
TGCAGCGTTGACCTGCAGATTAATGAGCAGTTCTTC
CSVDLQINEQFF
>TRBJ1-1|-|-|TRBV29-1
TGCAGCGTTGAAGGCAGGGTCGGTACTGAAGCTTTCTTT
CSVEGRVGTEAFF
>TRBJ2-5|-|-|TRBV7-2
TGTGCCAGCAGCTTGGGGGCCGGGGCCCAAGAGACCCAGTACTTC
CASSLGAGAQETQYF
>TRBJ2-3|-|TRBD2|TRBV15
TGTGCCACCAGCAGAGATTTCGGGACTAGCGGCACAGATACGCAGTATTTT
CATSRDFGTSGTDTQYF
>TRBJ1-1|-|TRBD1|TRBV9
TGTGCCAGCAGCGGCATGCAGGGGGCAGTATCTGAAGCTTTCTTT
CASSGMQGAVSEAFF
>TRBJ1-5|-|TRBD1|TRBV28
TGTGCCAGCAATACGGGACAGCTAAATCAGCCCCAGCATTTT
CASNTGQLNQPQHF
>TRBJ2-7|-|-|TRBV6-2/TRBV6-3
TGTGCCAGCAGCCGTATCTACGAGCAGTACTTC
CASSRIYEQYF
>TRBJ2-2|-|TRBD1|TRBV5-6
TGTGCCAGCAGCCCCGGGACAGGGGTCACCGGGGAGCTGTTTTTT
CASSPGTGVTGELFF
>TRBJ1-2|-|-|TRBV6-2/TRBV6-3
TGTGCCAGCAGTCTACGACAGAATAACTATGGCTACACCTTC
CASSLRQNNYGYTF
>TRBJ2-1|-|-|TRBV10-2
TGCGCCAGCAGTGAGTCGACGGGTAGGAATGAGCAGTTCTTC
CASSESTGRNEQFF
>TRBJ2-2|-|-|TRBV7-2
TGTGCCAGCAGCTTAGTTTTCGGGAACACCGGGGAGCTGTTTTTT
CASSLVFGNTGELFF
>TRBJ1-4|-|TRBD1|TRBV5-4
TGTGCCAGCGGCGAAAAACAGGGGGGCACTGAAAAACTGTTTTTT
CASGEKQGGTEKLFF
>TRBJ1-4|-|-|TRBV9
TGTGCCAGCAGCCCCATGGGCCTACGGCATGAAAAACTGTTTTTT
CASSPMGLRHEKLFF
>TRBJ1-1|-|-|TRBV27
TGTGCCAGCAGTTTACAAAGGGGTTTCGCTGAAGCTTTCTTT
CASSLQRGFAEAFF
>TRBJ2-5|-|-|TRBV2
TGTGCCAGCAGGCCCGGGTCGGTACAAGAGACCCAGTACTTC
CASRPGSVQETQYF
>TRBJ1-1|once|TRBD1|TRBV19
TGTGCCACCTGGGACAGGATGAACACTGAAGCTTTCTTT
CATWDRMNTEAFF
>TRBJ1-2|-|TRBD1|TRBV2
TGTGCCAGCAGTGGACAGGGGGCCTCCTATGGCTACACCTTC
CASSGQGASYGYTF
>TRBJ2-1|-|TRBD2|TRBV7-9
TGTGCCAGCAGCTTAGGGGCTAGCGGGTTCTACAATGAGCAGTTCTTC
CASSLGASGFYNEQFF
>TRBJ2-1|-|TRBD2|TRBV7-2
TGTGCCAGCAGCTTCTGGACTAGCGGGTTCAGCTCCTACAATGAGCAGTTCTTC
CASSFWTSGFSSYNEQFF
>TRBJ1-1|-|-|TRBV6-5
TGTGCCACGAGGGGGACGGAGGTAATGAACACTGAAGCTTTCTTT
CATRGTEVMNTEAFF
>TRBJ2-5|-|TRBD1|TRBV15
TGTGCCACCAGCAACGACAGGACAGGGGTTTTTACCCAGTACTTC
CATSNDRTGVFTQYF
>TRBJ1-6|few|TRBD1|TRBV15
TGTGCCACCAGCAGACCGGACAGGGAGAATTCACCCCTCCACTTT
CATSRPDRENSPLHF
>TRBJ2-5|-|-|TRBV12-3/TRBV12-4
TGTGCCAGCAGTTTTGGGGGGAGTGAGACCCAGTACTTC
CASSFGGSETQYF
>TRBJ1-1|-|TRBD1|TRBV30
TGTGCCTGGAACTTCATAGGACAGGGTTACACTGAAGCTTTCTTT
CAWNFIGQGYTEAFF
>TRBJ2-3|-|TRBD1|TRBV11-2
TGTGCCAGCAGCATCCGACAGGGGTCTAGCACAGATACGCAGTATTTT
CASSIRQGSSTDTQYF
>TRBJ2-7|-|-|TRBV30
TGTGCCTGGAGTGTACGTTCAGCGGTGGAGCAGTACTTC
CAWSVRSAVEQYF
>TRBJ1-5|few|TRBD1|TRBV28
TGTGCCAGCAGGGTAGGACAGGGCCTCCAGCCCCAGCATTTT
CASRVGQGLQPQHF
>TRBJ1-1|few|-|TRBV15
TGTGCCACCAGCAGAGATACGACAAACACTGAAGCTTTCTTT
CATSRDTTNTEAFF
>TRBJ2-7|-|TRBD1|TRBV3-1/TRBV3-2
TGTGCCAGCAGCCCAGGGGGAGTCGAGCAGTACTTC
CASSPGGVEQYF
>TRBJ1-3|-|-|TRBV7-2
TGTGCCAGCAGCCGGGACATTTCTGGAAACACCATATATTTT
CASSRDISGNTIYF
>TRBJ1-2|few|-|TRBV19
TGTGCCAGTATCGGGCAGGGAGGCGATGGCTACACCTTC
CASIGQGGDGYTF
>TRBJ1-2|-|TRBD1|TRBV5-1
TGCGCCAGCAGCTTTTACAGGGGGGCTAACTATGGCTACACCTTC
CASSFYRGANYGYTF
>TRBJ1-1|-|TRBD1|TRBV7-9
TGTGCCAGCAGCACAACAGGGGGAACTGAAGCTTTCTTT
CASSTTGGTEAFF
>TRBJ1-5|-|TRBD1|TRBV19
TGTGCCAGTAGTCCCGGGACAGGTAACAATCAGCCCCAGCATTTT
CASSPGTGNNQPQHF
>TRBJ2-7|-|TRBD1|TRBV3-1/TRBV3-2
TGTGCCAGCAGCCAATGGGACAGGGACTACGAGCAGTACTTC
CASSQWDRDYEQYF
>TRBJ1-5|-|-|TRBV4-1
TGCGCCAGCAGCCAAGATCCCCAGCGGTGGCCCCAGCATTTT
CASSQDPQRWPQHF
>TRBJ1-6|-|-|TRBV7-6
TGTGCCAGCAGCTCAGGACAAAGTCCGAATTCACCCCTCCACTTT
CASSSGQSPNSPLHF
>TRBJ1-3|once|-|TRBV7-6
TGTGCCAGCAGCTTACTCCCCGAGCTCTCTGGAAACACCATATATTTT
CASSLLPELSGNTIYF
>TRBJ2-7|-|-|TRBV5-4
TGTGCCAGCAGCAATCGCATGAGGGCCGACTACGAGCAGTACTTC
CASSNRMRADYEQYF
>TRBJ1-2|-|-|TRBV19
TGTGCCAGTAGTATCAGTCAGAACTATGGCTACACCTTC
CASSISQNYGYTF
>TRBJ2-3|-|TRBD1|TRBV28
TGTGCCAGCTCCGGATTTGGGACAGGGACCACAGATACGCAGTATTTT
CASSGFGTGTTDTQYF
>TRBJ1-4|-|TRBD1|TRBV18
TGTGCCAGCCGAGGGACAGGGGGCACTGAAAAACTGTTTTTT
CASRGTGGTEKLFF
>TRBJ2-3|-|TRBD1|TRBV7-2
TGTGCCAGCAGGACAGGGGCTAGCACAGATACGCAGTATTTT
CASRTGASTDTQYF
>TRBJ2-3|-|-|TRBV5-1
TGCGCCAGCAGCTTGGGGGAGAATACAGATACGCAGTATTTT
CASSLGENTDTQYF
>TRBJ1-5|-|-|TRBV7-2
TGTGCCAGCAGCTTAACGGGACTGCAGCCCCAGCATTTT
CASSLTGLQPQHF
>TRBJ1-1|-|TRBD1|TRBV29-1
TGCAGCGTTGAAGTTTTTGGGACAGGGGAAGCTTTCTTT
CSVEVFGTGEAFF